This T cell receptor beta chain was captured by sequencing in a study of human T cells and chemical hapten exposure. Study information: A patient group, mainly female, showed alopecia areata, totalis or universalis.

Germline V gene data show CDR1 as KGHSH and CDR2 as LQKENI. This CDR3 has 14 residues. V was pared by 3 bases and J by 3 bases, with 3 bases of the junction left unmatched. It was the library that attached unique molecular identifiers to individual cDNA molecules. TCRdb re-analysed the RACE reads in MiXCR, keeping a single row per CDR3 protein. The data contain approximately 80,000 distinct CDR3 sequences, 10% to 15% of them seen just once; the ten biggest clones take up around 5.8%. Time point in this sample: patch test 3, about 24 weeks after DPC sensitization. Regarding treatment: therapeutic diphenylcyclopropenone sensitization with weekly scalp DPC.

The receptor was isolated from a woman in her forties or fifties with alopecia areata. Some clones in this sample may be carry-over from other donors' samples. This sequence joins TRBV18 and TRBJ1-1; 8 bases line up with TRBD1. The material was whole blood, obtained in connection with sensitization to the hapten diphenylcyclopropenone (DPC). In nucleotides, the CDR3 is TGTGCCAGCTCACCTCAGACAGGGGACACTGAAGCTTTCTTT. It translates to CASSPQTGDTEAFF.